The 23 T cell receptor beta chains below were found in one sample sequenced in a study of T cells in Graves' hyperthyroidism and ophthalmopathy. RNA transcripts were the template for amplifying TCR beta CDR3 regions. An initial round of RT-PCR targeting the TCR CDR3 relied on the HTBI primer set. TCRdb fed the multiplex PCR reads into MiXCR, producing one record per CDR3 protein. Found here are hundreds of thousands of distinct CDR3 sequences, just over 45% of them singletons; the top ten hold 6.5% to 9%. The sequenced material came from peripheral blood or thyroid tissue (not recorded which). These receptor sequences come from a woman aged 18-35 years with Graves' hyperthyroidism.

This chain links TRBV14 with TRBJ1-1; 9 bases are a match to TRBD1. V dropped 5 bases and J dropped 7; count of bases not matched to a gene: 5. CDR1 and CDR2 from the germline V gene are SGHDN and FVKESK. The CDR3 is made up of 13 amino acids. CDR3 loop: CASSITGGSEAFF. The CDR3 nucleotides read TGTGCCAGCAGCATTACAGGGGGCAGTGAAGCTTTCTTT.

The chain carries TRBV12-3 or TRBV12-4 and TRBJ1-2, with 12 bases fitting TRBD1. The CDR3 has 15 amino acids. The J segment lost 6 bases and the V segment lost 3 bases, leaving 5 bases of the junction unmatched. CDR3 bases: TGTGCCAGCAGTTTGGGGACAGGGGGCGTGAATGGCTACACCTTC. Translating it yields CASSLGTGGVNGYTF.

The rearrangement uses TRBV10-3 and TRBJ2-7, with a tentative D call TRBD2 (5 bases). V was pared by 10 bases and J by 7 bases, with 14 bases between. The CDR3 is made up of 11 amino acids. Germline V gene sequence: CDR1 ENHRY, CDR2 SYGVKD. CDR3 DNA sequence: TGTGCCAGCAGCGGACGGATTGAGCAGTACTTC. This sequence encodes CASSGRIEQYF.

The chain employs TRBV20-1 and TRBJ1-2, with 8 bases fitting TRBD1. With 1 base clipped from V and 3 bases from J, the junction kept 13 bases outside the gene matches. Germline-derived CDR1 and CDR2 are DFQATT and SNEGSKA (reference sequence). This CDR3 spans 17 amino acids. The chain's CDR3 is CSARGSDRGKRDYGYTF. The CDR3 DNA reads as TGCAGTGCTAGAGGGAGTGACAGGGGAAAACGCGACTATGGCTACACCTTC.

The genes are TRBV2 and TRBJ2-7, with TRBD1 matching over 7 bases. The ends lost 5 bases at V and 3 bases at J; junction bases unmatched: 10. Germline V gene lookup returns CDR1 SNHLY and CDR2 FYNNEI. The CDR3 consists of 15 residues. The CDR3 DNA reads TGTGCCAGCAGTTTATTCGGGACAGAATACTACGAGCAGTACTTC. Translated: CASSLFGTEYYEQYF. Drawing the rest from reference TRBV2 and TRBJ2-7, the complete variable domain is EPEVTQTPSHQVTQMGQEVILRCVPISNHLYFYWYRQILGQKVEFLVSFYNNEISEKSEIFDDQFSVERPDGSNFTLKIRSTKLEDSAMYFCASSLFGTEYYEQYFGPGTRLTVT.

This clonotype was detected ten times or more. The CDR3 DNA sequence: TGCAGCGGTACCCTGCAGGGGCCAGGGGATGCTTTCTTT. Protein: CSGTLQGPGDAFF. This chain uses TRBV29-1 with TRBJ1-1; D perhaps matches TRBD1 (6 bases). The CDR3 totals 13 residues. The V and J ends lost 7 bases and 11 bases respectively, with 23 bases between them. CDR1 is SQVTM, CDR2 ANQGSEA, per germline.

This clonotype turned up a few times. The rearrangement uses TRBV6-8 and TRBJ1-3, with 8 bases lining up with TRBD1. Germline V gene sequence: CDR1 MNHGY, CDR2 SAAAGT. V lost 5 bases to trimming and J lost 8 bases; unmatched junction nucleotides: 11. CDR3 length: 15 amino acids. The CDR3 loop is CASSTSGGYGYTIYF. In nucleotides, the CDR3 is TGTGCCAGCAGTACCTCAGGGGGCTATGGCTACACCATATATTTT.

J is TRBJ2-5 and V is TRBV7-3; 12 bases line up with TRBD1. This CDR3 contains 16 residues. CDR1 and CDR2 (germline): SGHTA, FQGTGA. The J segment lost 5 bases and the V segment lost 5 bases, leaving 9 bases of the junction unmatched. The CDR3 sequence is CASSREGQGAPETQYF. CDR3 coding DNA: TGTGCCAGCAGCCGGGAGGGACAGGGGGCGCCTGAGACCCAGTACTTC.

The chain combines TRBV7-2 with TRBJ2-2, with D perhaps matching TRBD2 (5 bases). Germline values: CDR1 SGHTA, CDR2 FQGNSA. Trimming removed 6 bases from V and 6 bases from J, with 14 bases in between. The CDR3 runs to 14 residues. This CDR3 reads CASSEDYLAGELFF. CDR3 in DNA: TGTGCCAGCAGTGAAGACTACCTCGCCGGGGAGCTGTTTTTT. Together with reference TRBV7-2 and TRBJ2-2, the CDR3 gives the full variable domain: GAGVSQSPSNKVTEKGKDVELRCDPISGHTALYWYRQSLGQGLEFLIYFQGNSAPDKSGLPSDRFSAERTGGSVSTLTIQRTQQEDSAVYLCASSEDYLAGELFFGEGSRLTVL.

About this clonotype itself: Given a much more abundant clone one base away, this may be a read error. The chain employs TRBV11-1 and TRBJ1-1; a weak D match, TRBD1 (5 bases). Germline-derived CDR1 and CDR2 are SGHAT and FQDESV (reference sequence). CDR3 length: 15 amino acids. CDR3 in DNA: TGTGCCACCAGCTTCCGGGACCGTCGGAACACTGAAGCTTTCTTT. This codes for CATSFRDRRNTEAFF.

This clonotype came up many times. The J gene is TRBJ2-5, the V gene TRBV5-6; D not resolved. V was trimmed by 4 bases and J by 2 bases, leaving 18 bases between them. The CDR3 has 16 residues. Germline V gives CDR1 SGHDT, CDR2 YYEEEE. The CDR3 spells CASSTPSLGWQETQYF. The CDR3 DNA sequence: TGTGCCAGCAGCACTCCCTCACTCGGATGGCAAGAGACCCAGTACTTC.

The rearrangement joins TRBV20-1 to TRBJ2-2; D may be TRBD1 (6 bases). CDR3 length: 16 residues. V was pared by 0 bases and J by 8 bases, with 19 bases between. The V gene's germline CDR1 is DFQATT and CDR2 SNEGSKA (reference sequence). The CDR3 region is CSARERLTGHGGELFF. The DNA for the CDR3 is TGCAGTGCTAGAGAGCGATTGACAGGCCATGGTGGGGAGCTGTTTTTT.

Only a few counts were recorded for this clonotype. The V gene is TRBV10-2, the J gene TRBJ2-5, with D tentatively TRBD1 or TRBD2 (5 bases each). The CDR3 totals 17 residues. CDR1 WSHSY and CDR2 SAAADI come from the germline V gene. Trimming removed 8 bases at V and 2 bases at J, with 24 bases between. The CDR3 loop reads CASRDGGSGLIQETQYF. The CDR3 bases are TGCGCCAGCCGGGACGGAGGATCCGGGCTTATACAAGAGACCCAGTACTTC.

The table lists this clonotype with a few counts. The germline gene is not matched at one end of the junction; a read error may be the cause. The chain carries TRBV10-3 and TRBJ1-3, with D hard to call. The CDR3 covers 14 residues. Germline V gives CDR1 ENHRY, CDR2 SYGVKD. The CDR3 DNA reads as TGTGCCAGCAGTGTATACCCCTCTGGAAACACCATATATTTT. Protein: CASSVYPSGNTIYF.

Concerning this clonotype itself: A much larger clonotype is one base distant, so this may be a read error. This chain connects TRBV10-3 to TRBJ1-4; D call uncertain. This CDR3 has 14 residues. Per the germline V gene, CDR1 is ENHRY and CDR2 is SYGVKD. CDR3: CAISEWMGNEELFF. The DNA of the CDR3 is TGTGCCATCAGTGAGTGGATGGGGAATGAAGAACTGTTTTTT.

This chain uses TRBV7-9 with TRBJ1-4; tentatively, D is TRBD1 (6 bases). V dropped 6 bases and J dropped 6 bases, with 17 bases sitting between them. The CDR3 loop spans 15 amino acids. Germline V CDR1 and CDR2: SEHNR, FQNEAQ (reference sequence). The CDR3 DNA reads as TGTGCCAGCAGTTCGTCACAGGGTCTCGATGAAAAACTGTTTTTT. This translates into CASSSSQGLDEKLFF.

This chain joins TRBV6-9 and TRBJ1-5; D is possibly TRBD1 (5 bases). The CDR3 consists of 15 residues. Germline assignment: CDR1 MNHGY and CDR2 SVAAGI. V dropped 1 base and J dropped 2 bases, with 9 bases sitting between them. The CDR3 DNA reads as TGTGCCAGCAGTTATTGGGAGGGACGCAATCAGCCCCAGCATTTT. It codes for CASSYWEGRNQPQHF.

This clonotype was recorded a few times. The chain employs TRBV7-2 and TRBJ2-7; 12 bases fit TRBD2. The germline gives CDR1 SGHTA, CDR2 FQGNSA. The CDR3 runs to 18 residues. The J segment lost 1 base and the V segment lost 6 bases, leaving 13 bases of the junction unmatched. The CDR3 reads CASRKGLAGGLTSYEQYF. As DNA, the CDR3 is TGTGCCAGCAGGAAGGGCCTAGCGGGAGGGCTGACTTCCTACGAGCAGTACTTC.

This clonotype occurred a few times. J is TRBJ1-1 and V is TRBV5-1; TRBD1 is a possible D gene (6 bases). CDR3 length equals 17 residues. Germline V lookup: CDR1 SGHRS, CDR2 YFSETQ. V lost 3 bases and J 5 bases, leaving 23 bases between the germline ends. CDR3 in DNA: TGCGCCAGCAGCTCGGAGGGGGTATTGGGATCTGGGACTGAAGCTTTCTTT. It translates to CASSSEGVLGSGTEAFF. Full variable domain (rest looked up from reference TRBV5-1 and TRBJ1-1): KAGVTQTPRYLIKTRGQQVTLSCSPISGHRSVSWYQQTPGQGLQFLFEYFSETQRNKGNFPGRFSGRQFSNSRSEMNVSTLELGDSALYLCASSSEGVLGSGTEAFFGQGTRLTVV.

The chain carries TRBV6-1 and TRBJ1-1; perhaps TRBD1 as D (6 bases). Germline CDR1 is MNHNS and CDR2 is SASEGT. Trimming stripped 6 bases from V and 2 bases from J, with 19 bases between. The CDR3 extends over 16 amino acids. CDR3 nucleotides: TGTGCCAGCAGCCGCGGACAGCTAGGCCTTAACACTGAAGCTTTCTTT. It is translated as CASSRGQLGLNTEAFF.

The chain uses TRBV5-1 and TRBJ2-7; TRBD1 or TRBD2 may be the D gene (5 bases each). The CDR3 extends over 13 amino acids. The ends were cut back, 0 bases at V and 5 bases at J, with 9 bases in the middle. The germline gives CDR1 SGHRS, CDR2 YFSETQ. The CDR3 region has the DNA TGCGCCAGCAGCTTGGCCGGGGCCCACGAGCAGTACTTC. It yields the protein CASSLAGAHEQYF.

This clonotype was recorded at least ten times. The genes are TRBV10-3 and TRBJ1-2; D uncertain. The CDR3 contains 14 residues. V lost 0 bases, J lost 4 bases, and 9 bases lay in between. Germline V gene data show CDR1 as ENHRY and CDR2 as SYGVKD. DNA of the CDR3: TGTGCCATCAGTGAGTCGGGAGACACCTATGGCTACACCTTC. Its translation: CAISESGDTYGYTF.

About this clonotype itself: Likely a read error: the CDR3 ends without its conserved phenylalanine or tryptophan. The limits of the CDR3 on the DNA are not certain, so only TCRdb's listed CDR3 is given. V and J are TRBV15 and TRBJ2-6. Germline CDR1 LNHNV, CDR2 YYDKDF (reference sequence). With termini counted, the CDR3 has 8 amino acids. CDR3 protein: CATSRPTY.